The 4 T cell receptor beta chains below all came from one sample that was sequenced in a study of T cells after yellow fever vaccination. TCRdb processed the 5' RACE reads anew with MiXCR; each CDR3 protein has one entry. Among approximately 120,000 distinct CDR3 sequences listed, about 7.4% were seen once. The material sequenced was CD4+ T cells sorted from PBMCs, taken 10 days after the first yellow fever vaccination. Every receptor here comes from a man younger than 30 who received the YFV17D yellow fever vaccine.

The table lists this clonotype with many counts. This chain connects TRBV2 to TRBJ2-4; D uncertain. V was clipped by 1 base and J by 9 bases, with 4 bases between them. The CDR3 spans 11 residues. CDR1 SNHLY and CDR2 FYNNEI come from the germline V gene. The CDR3 DNA is TGTGCCAGCAGTGAAGATCGCATTCAGTACTTC. Translating it yields CASSEDRIQYF. The variable domain in full, with the rest retrieved from reference TRBV2 and TRBJ2-4, is EPEVTQTPSHQVTQMGQEVILRCVPISNHLYFYWYRQILGQKVEFLVSFYNNEISEKSEIFDDQFSVERPDGSNFTLKIRSTKLEDSAMYFCASSEDRIQYFGAGTRLSVL.

This chain links TRBV5-1 with TRBJ2-3; 10 nucleotides match TRBD1. The germline CDR1 and CDR2 sequences are SGHRS and YFSETQ. This CDR3 is built from 16 residues. V lost 4 bases and J lost 2; bases outside the gene matches: 7. CDR3 nucleotides: TGCGCCAGCAGCCACGGACAGGGGGGGCCCACAGATACGCAGTATTTT. This sequence encodes CASSHGQGGPTDTQYF.

In its sample, this clonotype was seen a few times. This chain joins TRBV3-1 and TRBJ1-3, with D unresolved. The germline V and J ends were trimmed by 3 bases and 2 bases, with 11 bases remaining between them. The CDR3 sequence is 15 residues long. Looked up from germline, CDR1 is LGHDT and CDR2 is YNNKEL (reference sequence). The CDR3 sequence: CASSQDLLTGNTIYF. CDR3 DNA: TGTGCCAGCAGCCAGGACTTGCTGACTGGAAACACCATATATTTT.

This clonotype was seen many times. The rearrangement uses TRBV30 and TRBJ1-5; D is undetermined. Germline V gives CDR1 GTSNPN, CDR2 SVGIG (reference sequence). The CDR3 loop spans 15 amino acids. The ends were cut back, 0 bases at V and 6 bases at J, with 15 bases in the middle. The CDR3, as DNA: TGTGCCTGGAGTGTACCACTTTACGGGAGTCAGCCCCAGCATTTT. This translates into CAWSVPLYGSQPQHF.